Sequencing of this T cell receptor (beta chain) was carried out in a study of T cells in Graves' hyperthyroidism and ophthalmopathy. TCR beta CDR3 region amplification was performed from RNA transcripts. A first-round RT-PCR of the TCR CDR3 used the HTBI primer set. TCRdb reprocessed the multiplex PCR reads with MiXCR, giving one entry per CDR3 protein. The sample includes some 370,000 distinct CDR3 sequences, 15% to 20% of them seen just once. The CDR3 is 20 residues long. V dropped 3 bases and J dropped 5; count of bases not matched to a gene: 24. The sequence derives from a young woman with Graves' hyperthyroidism that later progressed to Graves' ophthalmopathy. The rearrangement joins TRBV12-3 or TRBV12-4 to TRBJ2-7; the match to TRBD2 covers 8 bases. Sequenced input: blood. The CDR3 here is CASSFRRGLGTRSSQNEQYF. CDR3 coding DNA: TGTGCCAGCAGTTTTCGTCGCGGCCTCGGGACTAGGTCGAGCCAGAACGAGCAGTACTTC.